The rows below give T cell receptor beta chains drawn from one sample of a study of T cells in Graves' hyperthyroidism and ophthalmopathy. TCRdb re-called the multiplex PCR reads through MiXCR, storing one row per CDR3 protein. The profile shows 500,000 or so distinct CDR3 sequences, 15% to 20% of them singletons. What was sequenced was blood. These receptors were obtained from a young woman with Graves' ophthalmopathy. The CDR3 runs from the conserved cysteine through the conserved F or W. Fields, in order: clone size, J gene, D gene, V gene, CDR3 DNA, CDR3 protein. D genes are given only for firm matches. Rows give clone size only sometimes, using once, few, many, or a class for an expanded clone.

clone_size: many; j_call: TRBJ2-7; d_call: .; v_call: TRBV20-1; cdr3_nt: TGCAGTGCTAGAGATTCAAAGGAGCAGTACTTC; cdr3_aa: CSARDSKEQYF
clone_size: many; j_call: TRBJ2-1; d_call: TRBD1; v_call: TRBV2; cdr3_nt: TGTGCCAGCAGTTCACAGGGGCGCTACAATGAGCAGTTCTTC; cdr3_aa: CASSSQGRYNEQFF
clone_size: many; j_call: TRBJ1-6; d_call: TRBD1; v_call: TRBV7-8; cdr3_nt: TGTGCCAGCAGCTTCCGACAGGGAAATTCACCCCTCCACTTT; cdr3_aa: CASSFRQGNSPLHF
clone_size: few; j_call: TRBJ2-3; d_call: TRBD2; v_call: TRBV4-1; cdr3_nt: TGCGCCAGCAGCCAAGATGGACTAGCGGGCGATACGCAGTATTTT; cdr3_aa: CASSQDGLAGDTQYF
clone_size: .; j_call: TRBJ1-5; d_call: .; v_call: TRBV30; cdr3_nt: TGTGCCTGGGGCCTGAGGGGTATTCAGCCCCAGCATTTT; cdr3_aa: CAWGLRGIQPQHF
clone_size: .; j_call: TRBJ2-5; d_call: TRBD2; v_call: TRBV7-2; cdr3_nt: TGTGCCAGCAGTTGGGGACTAGCGGTAAAAGAGACCCAGTACTTC; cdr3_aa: CASSWGLAVKETQYF
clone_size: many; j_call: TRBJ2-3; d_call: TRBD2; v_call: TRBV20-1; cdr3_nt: TGCAGTGCTAGTGGGCTAGCGGGAGTTACGTTCACAGATACGCAGTATTTT; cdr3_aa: CSASGLAGVTFTDTQYF
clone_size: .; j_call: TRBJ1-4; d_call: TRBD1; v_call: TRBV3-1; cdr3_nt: TGTGCCAGCAGCCAGCAGCCTCAGGGGGGTGAAAAACTGTTTTTT; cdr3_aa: CASSQQPQGGEKLFF
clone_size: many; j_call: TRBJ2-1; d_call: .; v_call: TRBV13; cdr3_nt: TGTGCCAGCAGCTTAGGCCTCGGGGGTTCCTACAATGAGCAGTTCTTC; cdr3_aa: CASSLGLGGSYNEQFF
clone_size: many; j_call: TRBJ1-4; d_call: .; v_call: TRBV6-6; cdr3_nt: TGTGCCAGCAGTTACGCGGGGGCTAGGAGGGAAAAACTGTTTTTT; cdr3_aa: CASSYAGARREKLFF
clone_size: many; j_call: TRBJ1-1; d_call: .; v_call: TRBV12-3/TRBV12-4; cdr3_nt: TGTGCCAGCAGTTTAGCCTTAGGGGGTAGAGCTTTCTTT; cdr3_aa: CASSLALGGRAFF
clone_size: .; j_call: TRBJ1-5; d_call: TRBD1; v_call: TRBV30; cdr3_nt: TGTGCCTGGAGTGATACAGGGGAGAGTCAGCCCCAGCATTTT; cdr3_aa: CAWSDTGESQPQHF
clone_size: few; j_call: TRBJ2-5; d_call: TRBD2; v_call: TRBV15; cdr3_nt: TGTGCCACCAGCAGAGAGCTAGCGGAGCAAGAGACCCAGTACTTC; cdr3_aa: CATSRELAEQETQYF
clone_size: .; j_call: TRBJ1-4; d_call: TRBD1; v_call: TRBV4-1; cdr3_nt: TGCGCCAGCAGCCAGGCGACAGGGGATAATGAAAAACTGTTTTTT; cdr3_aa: CASSQATGDNEKLFF
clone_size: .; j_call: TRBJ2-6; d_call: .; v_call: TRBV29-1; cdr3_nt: TGCAGCGGGATCACAGGGAACTCTGGGGCCAACGTCCTGACTTTC; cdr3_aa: CSGITGNSGANVLTF
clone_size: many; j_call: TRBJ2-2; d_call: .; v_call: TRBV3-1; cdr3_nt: TGTGCCAGCGGCCGGGGGACGGTCGGGGAGCTGTTTTTT; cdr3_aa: CASGRGTVGELFF
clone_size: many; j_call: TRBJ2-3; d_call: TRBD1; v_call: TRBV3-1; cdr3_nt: TGTGCCAGCAGCCGAGACGGACAGGGCACAGATACGCAGTATTTT; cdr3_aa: CASSRDGQGTDTQYF
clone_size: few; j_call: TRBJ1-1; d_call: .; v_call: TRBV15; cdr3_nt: TGTGCCACCAGCAGAGCGGGGGGGCTGGACACTGAAGCTTTCTTT; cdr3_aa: CATSRAGGLDTEAFF
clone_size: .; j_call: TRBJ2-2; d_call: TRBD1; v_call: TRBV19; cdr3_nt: TGTGCCAGTACATGGACAGGGGTTAATATCGGGGAGCTGTTTTTT; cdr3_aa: CASTWTGVNIGELFF
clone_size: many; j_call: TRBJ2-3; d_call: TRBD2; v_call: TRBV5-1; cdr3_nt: TGCGCCAGCAGCCTAGAGCGGGGGTACACAGATACGCAGTATTTT; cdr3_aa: CASSLERGYTDTQYF
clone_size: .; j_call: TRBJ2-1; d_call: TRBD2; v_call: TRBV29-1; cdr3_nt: TGCAGCGGGGTAGGACTAGCGGGTTTAAATGAGCAGTTCTTC; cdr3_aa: CSGVGLAGLNEQFF
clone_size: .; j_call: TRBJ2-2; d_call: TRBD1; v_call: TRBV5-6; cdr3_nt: TGTGCCAGCAGCTTCGACAGGGGGCGGGACGGGGAGCTGTTTTTT; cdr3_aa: CASSFDRGRDGELFF
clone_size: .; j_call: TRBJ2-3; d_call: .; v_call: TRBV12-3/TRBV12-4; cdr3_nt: TGTGCCAGCAGTGCCCTACTCTTCTGGGATACGCAGTATTTT; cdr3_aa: CASSALLFWDTQYF
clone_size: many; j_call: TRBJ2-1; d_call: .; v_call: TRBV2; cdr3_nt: TGTGCCAGCAGTCGCGACAGTGGGTCCTACAATGAGCAGTTCTTC; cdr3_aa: CASSRDSGSYNEQFF
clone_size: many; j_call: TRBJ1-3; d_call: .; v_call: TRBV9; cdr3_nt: TGTGCCAGCAGCGCAAGACAGGAGTCTCCTGGAAACACCATATATTTT; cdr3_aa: CASSARQESPGNTIYF
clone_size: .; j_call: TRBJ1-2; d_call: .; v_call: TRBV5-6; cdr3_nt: TGTGCCAGCAGTTTTGGAGTGTGGCATGACTATGGCTACACCTTC; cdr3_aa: CASSFGVWHDYGYTF
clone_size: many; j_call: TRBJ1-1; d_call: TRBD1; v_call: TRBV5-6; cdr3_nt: TGTGCCAGCAGCGCCGGACAGGAGGGGAACACTGAAGCTTTCTTT; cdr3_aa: CASSAGQEGNTEAFF
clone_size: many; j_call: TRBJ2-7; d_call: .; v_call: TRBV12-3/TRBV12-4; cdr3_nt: TGTGCCAGCAGTTTGAGATCCTACGAGCAGTACTTC; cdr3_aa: CASSLRSYEQYF
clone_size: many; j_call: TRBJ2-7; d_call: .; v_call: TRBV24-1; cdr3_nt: TGTGCCACCAGTGATTCGTCGAGGGGTCCGTGGCAGTACTTC; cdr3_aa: CATSDSSRGPWQYF
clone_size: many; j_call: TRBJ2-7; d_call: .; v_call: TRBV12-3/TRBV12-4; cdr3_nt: TGTGCCAGCAGTCCGACAGGCTACGAGCAGTACTTC; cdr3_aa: CASSPTGYEQYF
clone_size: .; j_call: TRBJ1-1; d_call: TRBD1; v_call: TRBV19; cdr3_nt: TGTGCCAGTAGCCCGACAGGGGGCGAGGACACTGAAGCTTTCTTT; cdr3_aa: CASSPTGGEDTEAFF
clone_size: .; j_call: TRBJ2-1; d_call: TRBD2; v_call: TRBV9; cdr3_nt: TGTGCCAGCAGCGTAGGCCCTCCCGAAACTAGCGGGGGGACCAATGAGCAGTTCTTC; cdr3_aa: CASSVGPPETSGGTNEQFF
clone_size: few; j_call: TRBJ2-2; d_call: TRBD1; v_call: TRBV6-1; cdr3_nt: TGTGCCAGCCATGGGACAGCGAACACCGGGGAGCTGTTTTTT; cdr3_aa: CASHGTANTGELFF
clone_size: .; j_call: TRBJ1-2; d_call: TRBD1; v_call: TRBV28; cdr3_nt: TGTGCCAGCAGAGTGACAGGGGATAGTGGCTACACCTTC; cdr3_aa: CASRVTGDSGYTF
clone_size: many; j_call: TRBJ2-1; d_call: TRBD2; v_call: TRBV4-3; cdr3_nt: TGCGCCAGCAGCCAAGATGGTACTAGCGGGCTTGTGAATGAGCAGTTCTTC; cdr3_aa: CASSQDGTSGLVNEQFF
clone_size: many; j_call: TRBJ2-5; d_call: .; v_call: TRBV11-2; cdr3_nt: TGTGCCAGCAGCCCTCGGCTCGGCGAAGAGACCCAGTACTTC; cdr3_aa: CASSPRLGEETQYF
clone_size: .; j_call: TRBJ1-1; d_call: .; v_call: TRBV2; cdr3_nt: TGTGCCAGCGATAGCGTCCAAAACACTGAAGCTTTCTTT; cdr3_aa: CASDSVQNTEAFF
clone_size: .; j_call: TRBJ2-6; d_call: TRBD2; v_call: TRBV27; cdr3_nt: TGTGCCAGCAGAACTGGGGGGGGCTCTGGGGCCAACGTCCTGACTTTC; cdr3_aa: CASRTGGGSGANVLTF
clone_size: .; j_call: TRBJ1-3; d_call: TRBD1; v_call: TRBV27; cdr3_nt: TGTGCCAGCACCAGCCTGATACAGGGGGCTGGAAACACCATATATTTT; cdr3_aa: CASTSLIQGAGNTIYF
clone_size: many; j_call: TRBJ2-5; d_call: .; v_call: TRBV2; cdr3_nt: TGTGCCAGCAGTTCTCCGGGACCTCAGGGGGGAGAGACCCAGTACTTC; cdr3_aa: CASSSPGPQGGETQYF
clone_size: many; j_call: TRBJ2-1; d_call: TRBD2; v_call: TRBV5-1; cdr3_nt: TGCGCCAGCAGCTCTTCCCCACTAGCGGCTGGTACTAATGAGCAGTTCTTC; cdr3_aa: CASSSSPLAAGTNEQFF
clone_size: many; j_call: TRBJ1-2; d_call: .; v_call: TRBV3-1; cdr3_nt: TGTGCCAGCAGCCAACAAGGGGCGCGGACTAACTATGGCTACACCTTC; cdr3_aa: CASSQQGARTNYGYTF
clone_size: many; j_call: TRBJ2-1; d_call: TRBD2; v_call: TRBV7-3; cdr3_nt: TGTGCCAGCAGCGCCAGTGGCGGGAGTGGAAATGAGCAGTTCTTC; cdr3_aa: CASSASGGSGNEQFF
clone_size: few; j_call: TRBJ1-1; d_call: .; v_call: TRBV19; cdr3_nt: TGTGCCAGTTTTGAATACAGGGAGAGGAACACTGAAGCTTTCTTT; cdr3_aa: CASFEYRERNTEAFF
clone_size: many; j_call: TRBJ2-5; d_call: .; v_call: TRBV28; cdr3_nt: TGTGCCAGCAGTCCCCGGTTTGGGCCAAAACAAGAGACCCAGTACTTC; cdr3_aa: CASSPRFGPKQETQYF